Each of the 24 T cell receptor beta chains below was sequenced from the same sample in a study of blood T cell repertoires in COVID-19. Profiled with immunoSEQ multiplex PCR; TCRdb holds only in-frame clones, not every one. The sample records fewer than 200,000 clones, roughly 86% being singletons. Sequencing used peripheral blood. The receptors derive from a man aged 35 to 55 who had recovered from COVID-19.

This chain uses TRBV6-5 with TRBJ1-1, with a tentative D call TRBD1 (5 bases). V lost 6 bases and J 1 base, leaving 12 bases between the germline ends. The V gene's germline CDR1 is MNHEY and CDR2 SVGAGI. This CDR3 is built from 14 residues. The DNA of the CDR3 is TGTGCCAGCAGCCTAATGGGGGGGAACACTGAAGCTTTCTTT. It yields the protein CASSLMGGNTEAFF.

For this clone: Different DNA sequences within this sample yield the same CDR3. The rearrangement uses TRBV15 and TRBJ1-5; D unclear. V was pared by 8 bases and J by 1 base, with 6 bases between. From germline, CDR1 is LNHNV and CDR2 YYDKDF (reference sequence). The CDR3 contains 12 residues. The CDR3 nucleotides are TGTGCCACCGGGCACAGCAATCAGCCCCAGCATTTT. Protein product: CATGHSNQPQHF.

The chain carries TRBV29-1 and TRBJ2-3, with D perhaps TRBD1 (7 bases). With 6 bases removed from V and 6 bases from J, the gap between germline ends came to 13 bases. Germline loops: CDR1 SQVTM, CDR2 ANQGSEA. The CDR3 is made up of 12 amino acids. The CDR3 loop is CSVAGGGDTQYF. The CDR3 nucleotides read TGCAGCGTCGCAGGGGGAGGTGATACGCAGTATTTT.

The chain employs TRBV5-1 and TRBJ2-1; the match to TRBD2 covers 13 bases. The CDR3 loop spans 18 amino acids. The V gene end was trimmed by 4 bases and the J gene end by 0 bases; junction bases not matched to a gene: 7. Germline V gene lookup returns CDR1 SGHRS and CDR2 YFSETQ. The CDR3 loop is CASSPGTSGMSSYNEQFF. The CDR3, as DNA: TGCGCCAGCAGCCCGGGGACTAGCGGGATGAGCTCCTACAATGAGCAGTTCTTC. Full variable domain (remainder filled in from reference TRBV5-1 and TRBJ2-1): KAGVTQTPRYLIKTRGQQVTLSCSPISGHRSVSWYQQTPGQGLQFLFEYFSETQRNKGNFPGRFSGRQFSNSRSEMNVSTLELGDSALYLCASSPGTSGMSSYNEQFFGPGTRLTVL.

This chain joins TRBV27 and TRBJ1-2, with a possible D match to TRBD1 (5 bases). Germline CDR1 reads MNHEY; CDR2 reads SMNVEV (reference sequence). The germline V and J ends were trimmed by 7 bases and 8 bases, with 26 bases remaining between them. The CDR3 extends over 16 amino acids. CDR3 in amino acids: CASMSWAQGKTEGYTF. Written as DNA, the CDR3 is TGTGCCAGCATGTCATGGGCCCAGGGCAAAACGGAAGGCTACACCTTC.

CDR3 sequence (DNA): TGCGCCAGCAGCCAAGACCCCCAGTTTCTTTCCTACGAGCAGTACTTC. This gives the protein CASSQDPQFLSYEQYF. The chain is built from TRBV4-3 and TRBJ2-7; no clear D. Germline CDR1 is LGHNA and CDR2 is YSLEER. The CDR3 has 16 residues. V lost 0 bases and J lost 1, with 13 bases in between.

The rearrangement links TRBV12-5 to TRBJ2-1; perhaps TRBD1 as D (6 bases). V was trimmed by 6 bases and J by 2 bases, leaving 20 bases between them. There are 17 residues in the CDR3. Germline CDR1 is LGHNT and CDR2 is FRNRAP. CDR3 DNA: TGTGCTAGTGGCCCTCCTGGGACAAATGCCGCCTACAATGAGCAGTTCTTC. Translated: CASGPPGTNAAYNEQFF.

Note on this clone: This specimen includes other DNA sequences encoding the same CDR3. CDR3 in amino acids: CASSQGPSTDTQYF. The CDR3 nucleotides read TGTGCCAGCTCACAGGGGCCTAGCACAGATACGCAGTATTTT. This chain connects TRBV18 to TRBJ2-3; weak D call: TRBD1 (5 bases). The CDR3 loop spans 14 amino acids. The V gene lost 4 bases and the J gene lost 0 bases, with 8 bases spanning the gap. The germline V gene encodes CDR1 KGHSH and CDR2 LQKENI.

The gene calls are TRBV7-2 and TRBJ2-1; 8 bases agree with TRBD1. In germline, CDR1 is SGHTA, CDR2 FQGNSA. The junction had 13 bases not matched to a gene; V was cut back by 7 bases and J by 8 bases. The CDR3 extends over 15 amino acids. CDR3 protein: CASNPGPGGAYEQFF. The CDR3 coding sequence is TGTGCCAGCAATCCCGGGCCAGGGGGCGCGTATGAGCAGTTCTTC.

The gene calls are TRBV9 and TRBJ2-3; 8 bases are shared with TRBD1. Trimming removed 6 bases from V and 4 bases from J; junction bases left unmatched: 4. Germline V CDR1 and CDR2: SGDLS, YYNGEE. CDR3 length equals 13 residues. The CDR3 nucleotides are TGTGCCAGCAACGCAGGGGGCTCAGATACGCAGTATTTT. Amino acids: CASNAGGSDTQYF. Variable domain in full (rest from reference TRBV9 and TRBJ2-3): DSGVTQTPKHLITATGQRVTLRCSPRSGDLSVYWYQQSLDQGLQFLIQYYNGEERAKGNILERFSAQQFPDLHSELNLSSLELGDSALYFCASNAGGSDTQYFGPGTRLTVL.

The chain joins TRBV29-1 to TRBJ2-5; 13 bases agree with TRBD2. There are 17 residues in the CDR3. The trim removed 6 bases at V and 5 bases at J, leaving 15 bases unmatched. Germline values: CDR1 SQVTM, CDR2 ANQGSEA. CDR3 residues: CSVDAGLAGTRRETQYF. The CDR3 DNA follows: TGCAGCGTGGACGCGGGACTAGCGGGAACTAGGCGGGAGACCCAGTACTTC.

The V gene is TRBV27, the J gene TRBJ1-4, with D perhaps TRBD1 (6 bases). The CDR3 covers 15 residues. Germline lookup yields CDR1 MNHEY and CDR2 SMNVEV (reference sequence). V gave up 4 bases and J gave up 7 bases, with 16 bases separating them. CDR3 region: CASSSMDSLSEKLFF. The CDR3 region has the DNA TGTGCCAGCAGTTCCATGGACAGCCTGAGTGAAAAACTGTTTTTT.

V is TRBV19 and J is TRBJ1-5; D may be TRBD1 (6 bases). The V gene lost 3 bases and the J gene lost 0 bases, with 9 bases spanning the gap. Germline V gives CDR1 LNHDA, CDR2 SQIVND (reference sequence). CDR3 length: 15 amino acids. The CDR3 coding sequence is TGTGCCAGTAGTATGGGGGCAAATAGCAATCAGCCCCAGCATTTT. Its protein is CASSMGANSNQPQHF.

DNA for the CDR3: TGTGCCAGCAGCTTAGTATTCCCGAACACCGGGGAGCTGTTTTTT. It encodes CASSLVFPNTGELFF. This chain joins TRBV13 and TRBJ2-2; D not certain. Trimming removed 1 base at V and 0 bases at J, with 6 bases between. This CDR3 comprises 15 residues. Germline assignment: CDR1 PRHDT and CDR2 FYEKMQ (reference sequence). Full variable domain (outside the CDR3, taken from reference TRBV13 and TRBJ2-2): AAGVIQSPRHLIKEKRETATLKCYPIPRHDTVYWYQQGPGQDPQFLISFYEKMQSDKGSIPDRFSAQQFSDYHSELNMSSLELGDSALYFCASSLVFPNTGELFFGEGSRLTVL.

The chain couples TRBV6-1 to TRBJ2-5, with 10 bases that match TRBD2. V dropped 3 bases and J dropped 5; count of bases not matched to a gene: 9. The CDR3 has 16 residues. Per germline, CDR1 MNHNS and CDR2 SASEGT. CDR3 loop: CASSEASGGFRETQYF. As DNA, the CDR3 is TGTGCCAGCAGTGAGGCTAGCGGGGGCTTCCGGGAGACCCAGTACTTC.

The gene calls are TRBV18 and TRBJ2-5; 8 nucleotides match TRBD2. V gave up 0 bases and J gave up 5 bases; unmatched junction bases: 5. This CDR3 contains 15 residues. Germline V gene lookup returns CDR1 KGHSH and CDR2 LQKENI. In DNA form, the CDR3 reads TGTGCCAGCTCACCACCGTCGGGGGGGCGTGAGACCCAGTACTTC. Its protein product is CASSPPSGGRETQYF.

This chain connects TRBV11-3 to TRBJ2-7; D possibly corresponds to TRBD1 (6 bases). This CDR3 is built from 13 residues. Germline V gene lookup returns CDR1 SGHNT and CDR2 YENEEA. Trimming shortened V by 5 bases and J by 2 bases, and 10 bases separated the two germline ends. CDR3 sequence: CASSPDSAYEQYF. The DNA for the CDR3 is TGTGCCAGCAGCCCGGACAGCGCCTACGAGCAGTACTTC.

The chain carries TRBV9 and TRBJ2-2; D is possibly TRBD2 (6 bases). The V gene lost 3 bases and the J gene lost 0 bases, with 12 bases spanning the gap. This CDR3 has 16 amino acids. Germline V CDR1 and CDR2: SGDLS, YYNGEE. The CDR3 nucleotides read TGTGCCAGCAGCGCCGGGGGACCCTCGAACACCGGGGAGCTGTTTTTT. It is translated as CASSAGGPSNTGELFF.

V usage is TRBV28 and J usage is TRBJ1-1; a possible D gene is TRBD1 (6 bases). Germline V gene data show CDR1 as MDHEN and CDR2 as SYDVKM. The CDR3 loop spans 12 amino acids. V lost 6 bases and J lost 12, with 17 bases in between. Written as DNA, the CDR3 is TGTGCCAGCAGATCCCCAGGGGAGTCGTCTTTCTTT. This encodes CASRSPGESSFF. The variable domain in full, completed from reference TRBV28 and TRBJ1-1, reads DVKVTQSSRYLVKRTGEKVFLECVQDMDHENMFWYRQDPGLGLRLIYFSYDVKMKEKGDIPEGYSVSREKKERFSLILESASTNQTSMYLCASRSPGESSFFGQGTRLTVV.

This chain links TRBV5-4 with TRBJ2-1, with D possibly TRBD2 on 5 matching bases. The CDR3 sequence is 15 residues long. Trimming stripped 6 bases from V and 2 bases from J, with 15 bases between. Germline lookup yields CDR1 SGHNT and CDR2 YYREEE (reference sequence). The CDR3 nucleotides are TGTGCCAGCAACTCAAACGGGGTTACCTACAATGAGCAGTTCTTC. Encoded protein: CASNSNGVTYNEQFF.

This clone was recorded at least ten times. The CDR3 DNA sequence: TGTGCCAGTAGTACTAGCGGTGAATCCTACGAGCAGTACTTC. It is translated as CASSTSGESYEQYF. The rearrangement joins TRBV19 to TRBJ2-7; the match to TRBD2 covers 7 bases. This CDR3 is 14 amino acids long. Trimming at V came to 4 bases and at J to 1 base, leaving 4 bases not matched to a gene. Germline V CDR1 and CDR2: LNHDA, SQIVND (reference sequence).

J is TRBJ2-7 and V is TRBV28; a possible D gene is TRBD1 (5 bases). The CDR3 sequence is 13 residues long. V lost 5 bases and J lost 2, with 10 bases in between. Germline CDR1 is MDHEN and CDR2 is SYDVKM. The CDR3 region is CASSGAGPYEQYF. The CDR3, as DNA: TGTGCCAGCAGTGGGGCAGGCCCCTACGAGCAGTACTTC.

DNA of the CDR3: TGTGCCAGCAGCTCCGCCCCGGACAGGGCGAAGACCCAGTACTTC. Translation: CASSSAPDRAKTQYF. The rearrangement uses TRBV7-8 and TRBJ2-5; 8 bases match TRBD1. Trimming took 4 bases from V and 6 from J; bases not matched to a gene: 10. CDR3 length equals 15 residues. CDR1 is SGHVS, CDR2 FQNEAQ, per germline. Based on the CDR3 plus reference TRBV7-8 and TRBJ2-5, the full variable domain is GAGVSQSPRYKVAKRGQDVALRCDPISGHVSLFWYQQALGQGPEFLTYFQNEAQLDKSGLPSDRFFAERPEGSVSTLKIQRTQQEDSAVYLCASSSAPDRAKTQYFGPGTRLLVL.

The chain uses TRBV6-6 and TRBJ2-7, with 10 bases matching TRBD2. Germline V gene lookup returns CDR1 MNHNY and CDR2 SVGAGI (reference sequence). This CDR3 is built from 13 residues. Trimming cost V 10 bases and J 2 bases; bases outside gene matches: 5. The CDR3 loop reads CAIGAGGPYEQYF. CDR3 DNA sequence: TGTGCCATCGGAGCGGGAGGGCCCTACGAGCAGTACTTC.